The entry below describes one T cell receptor (beta chain). The antigen remains undetermined. As it was prepared, the TCRbeta library received unique molecular identifiers. A single record per CDR3 protein comes from TCRdb applying MiXCR to the PCR reads. The sample yields around 450,000 distinct CDR3 sequences, 43% seen once. The data were obtained in a study of T-cell reconstitution after alpha-beta-depleted transplantation in children. Whole-study findings and limits: Counts and diversity of T cells one year after transplant came mostly from newly produced T cells. By about two months after transplant, alpha-beta T cells reportedly arose from several hundred graft clones that had expanded. The origin of high day-60 TCRbeta diversity in some patients lay in surviving recipient T cells and thymic progenitors.

V was shortened by 4 bases and J by 4 bases, with 13 bases between the two germline ends. The CDR3 length is 13 residues. Germline CDR1 and CDR2: SQVTM and ANQGSEA. Sequencing used PBMCs, obtained before TCRalphabeta/CD19-depleted stem cell transplant. The V and J genes are TRBV29-1 and TRBJ2-5, with a weak D call TRBD2 (5 bases). The clonotype was recovered from a girl aged 2 to 10 with aplastic anemia, due to receive a stem cell transplant. The CDR3 here is CSVVGPEGETQYF. The DNA for the CDR3 is TGCAGCGTTGTTGGGCCCGAGGGAGAGACCCAGTACTTC. Combining the CDR3 with reference TRBV29-1 and TRBJ2-5 gives the whole variable domain SAVISQKPSRDICQRGTSLTIQCQVDSQVTMMFWYRQQPGQSLTLIATANQGSEATYESGFVIDKFPISRPNLTFSTLTVSNMSPEDSSIYLCSVVGPEGETQYFGPGTRLLVL.